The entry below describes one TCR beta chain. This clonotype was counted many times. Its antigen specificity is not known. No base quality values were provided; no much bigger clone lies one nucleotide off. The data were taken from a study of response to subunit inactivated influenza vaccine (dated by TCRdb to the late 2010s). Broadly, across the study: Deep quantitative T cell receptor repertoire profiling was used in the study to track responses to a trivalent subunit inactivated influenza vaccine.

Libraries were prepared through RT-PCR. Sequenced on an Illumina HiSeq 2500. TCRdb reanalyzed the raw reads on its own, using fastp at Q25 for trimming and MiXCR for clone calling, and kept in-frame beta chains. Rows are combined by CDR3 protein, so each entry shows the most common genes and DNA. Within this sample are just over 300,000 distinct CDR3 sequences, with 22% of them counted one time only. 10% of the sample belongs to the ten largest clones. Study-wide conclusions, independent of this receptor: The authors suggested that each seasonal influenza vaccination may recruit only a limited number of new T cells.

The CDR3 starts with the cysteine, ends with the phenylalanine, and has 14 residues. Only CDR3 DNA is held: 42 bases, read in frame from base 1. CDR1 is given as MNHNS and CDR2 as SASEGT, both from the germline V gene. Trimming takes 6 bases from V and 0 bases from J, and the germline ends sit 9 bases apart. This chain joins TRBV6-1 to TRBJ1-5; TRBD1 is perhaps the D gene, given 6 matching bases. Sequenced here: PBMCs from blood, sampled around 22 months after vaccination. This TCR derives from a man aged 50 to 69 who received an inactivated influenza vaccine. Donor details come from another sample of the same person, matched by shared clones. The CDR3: CASRDSYSNQPQHF. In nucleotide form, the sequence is TGTGCCAGCAGGGACAGTTATAGCAATCAGCCCCAGCATTTT.